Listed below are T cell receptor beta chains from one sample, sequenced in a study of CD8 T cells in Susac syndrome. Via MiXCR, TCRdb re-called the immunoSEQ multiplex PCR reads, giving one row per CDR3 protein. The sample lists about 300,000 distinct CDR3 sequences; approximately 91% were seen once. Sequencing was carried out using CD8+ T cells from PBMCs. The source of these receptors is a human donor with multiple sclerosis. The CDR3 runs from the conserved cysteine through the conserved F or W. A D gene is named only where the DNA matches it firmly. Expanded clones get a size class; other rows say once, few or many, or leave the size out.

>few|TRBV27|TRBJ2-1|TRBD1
TGTGCCAGCAGCCCCGGGACAGGCTCCTACAATGAGCAGTTCTTC
CASSPGTGSYNEQFF
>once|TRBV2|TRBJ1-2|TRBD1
TGTGCCAGCAGTGGGACAGGGGATTATGGCTACACCTTC
CASSGTGDYGYTF
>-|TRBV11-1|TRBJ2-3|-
TGTGCCAGCAGCTTAGGGGCTACAACGACAGATACGCAGTATTTT
CASSLGATTTDTQYF
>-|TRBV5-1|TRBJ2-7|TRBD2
TGCGCCAGCAGCCTCCTGGGCGGGAGTCCCTACGAGCAGTACTTC
CASSLLGGSPYEQYF
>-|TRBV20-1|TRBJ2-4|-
TGCAGTGCTAGAGCGGGGGGCCAAGACACCAACATTCAGTACTTC
CSARAGGQDTNIQYF
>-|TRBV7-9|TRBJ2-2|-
TGTGCCAGCAGCCTATACGGGTCCCCCGGCGGAGGCACCGGGGAGCTGTTTTTT
CASSLYGSPGGGTGELFF
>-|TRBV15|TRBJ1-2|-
TGTGCCACCAGCAACACTCGGGGGCGAGACCCGGGTCGGGGCTACACCTTC
CATSNTRGRDPGRGYTF
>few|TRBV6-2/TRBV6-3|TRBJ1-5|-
TGTGCCAGCAGTGGCGGGTTAGGGCAGCCCCAGCATTTT
CASSGGLGQPQHF
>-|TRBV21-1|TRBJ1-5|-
TGTGCCAGCAGCAAGGGGGACAGAAACAATCAGCCCCAGCATTTT
CASSKGDRNNQPQHF
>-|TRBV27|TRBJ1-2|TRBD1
TGTGCCAGCAGTCAAAACCGGGACAGTTATGGCTACACCTTC
CASSQNRDSYGYTF
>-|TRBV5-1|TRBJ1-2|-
TGCGCCAGCAGCCTAACTACAGGGTCCATATCCTATGGCTACACCTTC
CASSLTTGSISYGYTF
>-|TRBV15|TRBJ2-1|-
TGTGCCACCAGCAGAGAAGGTAAAAATGAGCAGTTCTTC
CATSREGKNEQFF
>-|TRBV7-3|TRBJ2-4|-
TGTGCCAGCAGCTTAACCTTCGTTGGGGCCAAAAACATTCAGTACTTC
CASSLTFVGAKNIQYF
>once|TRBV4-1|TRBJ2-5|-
TGCGCCAGCAGCCAAGGACCCTATTCTGGGGTTCAAGAGACCCAGTACTTC
CASSQGPYSGVQETQYF
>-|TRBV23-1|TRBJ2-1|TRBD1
TGCGCCAGCAGTCCGGACAGGGCTAATGAGCAGTTCTTC
CASSPDRANEQFF
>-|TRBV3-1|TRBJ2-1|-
TGTGCCAGCAGCCACTTCACAGGGACCAATGAGCAGTTCTTC
CASSHFTGTNEQFF
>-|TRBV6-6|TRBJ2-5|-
TGTGCCAGCAGTTACCTCTCTAGCCAACAAGAGACCCAGTACTTC
CASSYLSSQQETQYF
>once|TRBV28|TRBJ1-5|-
TGTGCCAGCTCCCTTTATCAGGTGGCACAAGGTCAGCCCCAGCATTTT
CASSLYQVAQGQPQHF
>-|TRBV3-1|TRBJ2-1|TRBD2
TGTGCCAGCAGCCAAGCCCTAGCGGGAGCTGAGCAGTTCTTC
CASSQALAGAEQFF
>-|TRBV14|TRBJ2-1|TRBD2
TGTGCCAGCAGCCAACTAGCGGGAGGGCCTCTCGATGAGCAGTTCTTC
CASSQLAGGPLDEQFF